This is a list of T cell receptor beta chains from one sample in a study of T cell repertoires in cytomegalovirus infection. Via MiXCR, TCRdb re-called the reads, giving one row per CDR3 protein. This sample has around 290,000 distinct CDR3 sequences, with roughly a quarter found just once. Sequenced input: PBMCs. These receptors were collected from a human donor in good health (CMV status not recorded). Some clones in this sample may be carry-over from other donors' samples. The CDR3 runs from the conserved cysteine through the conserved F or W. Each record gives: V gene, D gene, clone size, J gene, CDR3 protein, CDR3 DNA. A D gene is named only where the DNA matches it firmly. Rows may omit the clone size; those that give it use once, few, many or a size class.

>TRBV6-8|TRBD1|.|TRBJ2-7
CASSYSRTGAYEQYF
TGTGCCAGCAGTTACTCCCGGACAGGGGCCTACGAGCAGTACTTC
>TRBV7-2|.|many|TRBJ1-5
CASSLGAHHLYSNQPQHF
TGTGCCAGCAGCCTCGGGGCCCATCACTTATATAGCAATCAGCCCCAGCATTTT
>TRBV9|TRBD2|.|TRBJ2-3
CASSELAGASTDTQYF
TGTGCCAGCAGCGAACTAGCGGGGGCCAGCACAGATACGCAGTATTTT
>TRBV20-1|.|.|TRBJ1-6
CSASGLGSPLHF
TGCAGTGCTAGCGGCTTGGGGTCACCCCTCCACTTT
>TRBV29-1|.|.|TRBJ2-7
CSVVGLEPTYEQYF
TGCAGCGTTGTCGGACTTGAGCCTACCTACGAGCAGTACTTC
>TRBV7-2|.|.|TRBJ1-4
CASSPGGAREKLFF
TGTGCCAGCAGCCCGGGAGGGGCCAGGGAAAAACTGTTTTTT
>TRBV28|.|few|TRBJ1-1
CASSLSVAEAFF
TGTGCCAGCAGTTTATCAGTTGCTGAAGCTTTCTTT
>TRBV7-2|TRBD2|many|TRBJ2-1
CASSYSGSYNEQFF
TGTGCCAGCAGCTACAGCGGGAGTTACAATGAGCAGTTCTTC
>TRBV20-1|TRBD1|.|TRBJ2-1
CSASSDRGRNEQFF
TGCAGTGCTAGCTCGGACAGGGGCCGCAATGAGCAGTTCTTC
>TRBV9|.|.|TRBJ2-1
CASSVDGTHYNEQFF
TGTGCCAGCAGCGTAGATGGGACTCACTACAATGAGCAGTTCTTC
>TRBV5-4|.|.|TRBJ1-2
CASSLVGIGGYTF
TGTGCCAGCAGCTTGGTAGGGATCGGTGGCTACACCTTC
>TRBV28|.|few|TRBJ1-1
CASSPRSGWNTEAFF
TGTGCCAGCAGTCCCCGTTCCGGGTGGAACACTGAAGCTTTCTTT
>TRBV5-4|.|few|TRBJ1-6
CASSTKGSYNSPLHF
TGTGCCAGCAGCACAAAAGGCTCCTATAATTCACCCCTCCACTTT
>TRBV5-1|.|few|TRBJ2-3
CASRTSPSTDTQYF
TGCGCCAGTCGTACAAGTCCTAGCACAGATACGCAGTATTTT
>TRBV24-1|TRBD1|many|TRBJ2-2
CATSDLPGQETNTGELFF
TGTGCCACCAGTGATTTGCCCGGACAGGAGACGAACACCGGGGAGCTGTTTTTT
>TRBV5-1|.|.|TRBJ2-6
CASSPQPGSSGANVLTF
TGCGCCAGCAGCCCTCAGCCGGGGAGCTCTGGGGCCAACGTCCTGACTTTC
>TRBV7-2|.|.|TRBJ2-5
CASSLLGAAGETQYF
TGTGCCAGCAGCTTACTGGGGGCCGCAGGGGAGACCCAGTACTTC
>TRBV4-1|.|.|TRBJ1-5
CASSQDPGWPQHF
TGCGCCAGCAGCCAAGATCCCGGGTGGCCCCAGCATTTT
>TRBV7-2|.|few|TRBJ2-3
CASSLTNVGITQYF
TGTGCCAGCAGCTTAACCAATGTAGGGATTACGCAGTATTTT
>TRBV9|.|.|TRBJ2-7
CASSVAGGTSYEQYF
TGTGCCAGCAGCGTAGCCGGCGGGACCTCCTACGAGCAGTACTTC
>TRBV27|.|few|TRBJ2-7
CASSGIYSYEQYF
TGTGCCAGCTCCGGGATCTACTCCTACGAGCAGTACTTC
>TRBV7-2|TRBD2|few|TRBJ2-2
CASSRTSDTGELFF
TGTGCCAGCAGCCGAACTAGCGATACCGGGGAGCTGTTTTTT
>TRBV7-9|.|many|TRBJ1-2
CASGQGPYYGYTF
TGTGCCAGCGGTCAGGGACCCTACTATGGCTACACCTTC
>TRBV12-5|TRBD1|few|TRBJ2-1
CASGLVDRVYGEQFF
TGTGCTAGTGGTTTGGTGGACAGGGTTTATGGTGAGCAGTTCTTC
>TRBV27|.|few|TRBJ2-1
CASSFQLDNEQFF
TGTGCCAGCAGTTTTCAGCTAGACAATGAGCAGTTCTTC
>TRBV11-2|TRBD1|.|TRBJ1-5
CASSLRFRGQKGNQPQHF
TGTGCCAGCAGCTTAAGGTTCAGGGGGCAAAAGGGCAATCAGCCCCAGCATTTT
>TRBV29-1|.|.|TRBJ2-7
CSVTDRAPAYEQYF
TGCAGCGTAACGGACAGAGCTCCAGCCTACGAGCAGTACTTC
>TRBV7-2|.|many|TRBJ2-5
CASRSPGGVGIAETQYF
TGTGCCAGCAGATCACCCGGGGGCGTTGGGATCGCAGAGACCCAGTACTTC
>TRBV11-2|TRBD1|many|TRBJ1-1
CASSLVVRQGMGNTEAFF
TGTGCCAGCAGCTTAGTAGTTCGACAGGGGATGGGGAACACTGAAGCTTTCTTT
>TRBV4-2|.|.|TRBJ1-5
CASSQDPGVSNQPQHF
TGTGCCAGCAGCCAAGATCCGGGGGTCAGCAATCAGCCCCAGCATTTT
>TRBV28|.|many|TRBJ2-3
CASSTGLPNTQYF
TGTGCCAGCAGTACAGGACTGCCGAATACGCAGTATTTT
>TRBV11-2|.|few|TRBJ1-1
CASSLEGGSTEAFF
TGTGCCAGCAGCTTAGAGGGCGGGTCCACTGAAGCTTTCTTT
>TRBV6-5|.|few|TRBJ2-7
CASSSTKTYSYEQYF
TGTGCCAGCAGCTCTACTAAGACGTATTCCTACGAGCAGTACTTC
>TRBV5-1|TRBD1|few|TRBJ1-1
CASSSTGESTEAFF
TGCGCCAGCAGCTCGACAGGGGAGAGCACTGAAGCTTTCTTT
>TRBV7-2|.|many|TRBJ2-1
CASSLPRSSYNEQFF
TGTGCCAGCAGCTTACCCAGGAGCTCCTACAATGAGCAGTTCTTC
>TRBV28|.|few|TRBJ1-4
CASSLQGWANEKLFF
TGTGCCAGCAGTTTGCAGGGGTGGGCTAATGAAAAACTGTTTTTT
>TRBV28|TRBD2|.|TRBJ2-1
CASNRGGHNEQFF
TGTGCCAGCAATCGGGGGGGCCACAATGAGCAGTTCTTC
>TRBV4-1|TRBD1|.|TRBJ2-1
CASSQVSRGREQFF
TGCGCCAGCAGCCAAGTCTCAAGGGGGCGGGAGCAGTTCTTC
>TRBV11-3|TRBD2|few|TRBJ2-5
CASSQGGTSPGKTQYF
TGTGCCAGCAGCCAAGGAGGGACTAGCCCTGGAAAGACCCAGTACTTC
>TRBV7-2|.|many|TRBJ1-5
CASSLAIQGSQHF
TGTGCCAGCAGCTTAGCGATCCAGGGGAGCCAGCATTTT
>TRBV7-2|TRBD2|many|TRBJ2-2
CASSPMAGGSTGELFF
TGTGCCAGCAGCCCCATGGCGGGAGGGAGCACCGGGGAGCTGTTTTTT
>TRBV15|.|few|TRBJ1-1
CATSRAGDPESTEAFF
TGTGCCACCAGCCGGGCGGGGGACCCTGAGAGTACTGAAGCTTTCTTT
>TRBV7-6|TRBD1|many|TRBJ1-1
CASSRGQGTEAFF
TGTGCCAGCAGCCGAGGACAGGGCACTGAAGCTTTCTTT
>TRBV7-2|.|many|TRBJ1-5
CASSPVHNQPQHF
TGTGCCAGCAGCCCAGTGCACAATCAGCCCCAGCATTTT
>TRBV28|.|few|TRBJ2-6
CASSFPGTPAGANVLTF
TGTGCCAGCAGTTTCCCCGGGACACCGGCTGGGGCCAACGTCCTGACTTTC
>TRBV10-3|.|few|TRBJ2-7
CAISEDYEQYF
TGTGCCATCAGTGAGGACTACGAGCAGTACTTC
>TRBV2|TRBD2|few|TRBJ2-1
CASSPEGAGGPNEQFF
TGTGCCAGCAGTCCCGAGGGAGCGGGGGGGCCAAATGAGCAGTTCTTC
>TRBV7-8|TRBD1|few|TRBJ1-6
CASSPGQKDSPLHF
TGTGCCAGCAGCCCGGGACAGAAAGATTCACCCCTCCACTTT